The 22 T cell receptor beta chains below all came from one sample that was sequenced in a study of regulatory T cells in long-lasting Graves disease. The authors built TCR beta libraries using iRepertoire HTBI primers and Arm-PCR of CDR3 regions. In TCRdb, the multiplex PCR reads were re-called with MiXCR into one record per CDR3 protein. The sample records 350,000 to 450,000 distinct CDR3 sequences, approximately 15% being singletons. Documented time point: newly diagnosed GD, antithyroid drugs for less than 3 months. Isolated PBMC RNA provided the starting material for the TCR library. These data also formed part of another study, on T cells in Graves' hyperthyroidism and ophthalmopathy.

The source material was peripheral blood mononuclear cells (PBMCs), sampled at new diagnosis, from a patient treated with antithyroid drugs. The source is a woman aged 30 to 39 with Graves disease.

This clonotype was observed a few times. The rearrangement joins TRBV6-5 to TRBJ1-5, with 10 nucleotides matching TRBD1. With V trimmed by 0 bases and J by 5 bases, 4 bases remained unmatched. This CDR3 has 16 residues. Per germline, CDR1 MNHEY and CDR2 SVGAGI. The CDR3 sequence is CASSYSLDRGDQPQHF. The CDR3 coding sequence is TGTGCCAGCAGTTACTCGCTGGACAGGGGGGATCAGCCCCAGCATTTT.

This clonotype was picked up many times. The chain combines TRBV20-1 with TRBJ1-6; D might be TRBD1 (5 bases). Germline lookup yields CDR1 DFQATT and CDR2 SNEGSKA (reference sequence). This CDR3 contains 17 residues. V dropped 0 bases and J dropped 9 bases, with 21 bases sitting between them. The CDR3 nucleotides are TGCAGTGCTAGAGATGGGGACTTGCCGGTCGAGGGTTCACCCCTCCACTTT. It yields the protein CSARDGDLPVEGSPLHF.

This clonotype was detected only a few times. The CDR3 sequence is CASRTGGTGANVLTF. The CDR3 coding sequence is TGTGCCAGCAGGACGGGAGGGACTGGGGCCAACGTCCTGACTTTC. This rearrangement joins TRBV6-1 to TRBJ2-6; 8 nucleotides agree with TRBD2. The V gene end was trimmed by 6 bases and the J gene end by 2 bases; junction bases not matched to a gene: 3. This CDR3 comprises 15 residues. Germline V CDR1 and CDR2: MNHNS, SASEGT.

The chain employs TRBV6-5 and TRBJ2-1, with D tentatively TRBD1 (6 bases). The germline V gene has CDR1 MNHEY and CDR2 SVGAGI. This CDR3 has 14 amino acids. With 3 bases removed from V and 3 bases from J, the gap between germline ends came to 9 bases. In DNA form, the CDR3 reads TGTGCCAGCAGTTATAGGGGGATCTACAATGAGCAGTTCTTC. The encoded protein is CASSYRGIYNEQFF.

Of note for this clonotype: A much larger clone differs by one base, so this may be a read error. J is TRBJ2-5 and V is TRBV18; D is perhaps TRBD2 (6 bases). Germline loops: CDR1 KGHSH, CDR2 LQKENI. V shed 1 base and J shed 4 bases, with 16 bases lying between them. This CDR3 comprises 16 residues. The CDR3 coding sequence is TGTGCCAGCTCACCACGACCGGGAGCCGGGGGAGAGACCCAGTACTTC. It translates to CASSPRPGAGGETQYF.

This clonotype was recorded many times. V gene TRBV12-3 or TRBV12-4 combines with J gene TRBJ2-7, with 7 positions matching TRBD2. Trimming took 6 bases from V and 1 from J; bases not matched to a gene: 6. There are 14 residues in the CDR3. The CDR3 protein is CASRDPGGSYEQYF. CDR3 sequence (DNA): TGTGCCAGCAGGGATCCCGGGGGGTCCTACGAGCAGTACTTC.

This clonotype turned up a few times. The chain uses TRBV6-6 and TRBJ2-5; 9 bases line up with TRBD1. Germline CDR1 reads MNHNY; CDR2 reads SVGAGI (reference sequence). The CDR3 sequence is 16 residues long. V shed 0 bases and J 4 bases; nucleotides not matched to a gene: 6. The CDR3 DNA is TGTGCCAGCAGTTACTCGGGGGACAGGGTTGGAGAGACCCAGTACTTC. Encoded protein: CASSYSGDRVGETQYF.

About this clonotype: Without the conserved terminal phenylalanine or tryptophan, this CDR3 likely stems from a read error. The chain has TRBV3-1 and TRBJ2-7; a weak D match, TRBD1 (6 bases). Per germline, CDR1 LGHDT and CDR2 YNNKEL (reference sequence). V shed 5 bases and J shed 4 bases, with 18 bases lying between them. The CDR3 length is 15 residues. The CDR3 here is CASSSQQGAWYEQYL. In DNA, the CDR3 is TGTGCCAGCAGCTCCCAACAGGGCGCATGGTACGAGCAGTACCTC.

This clonotype was seen at least ten times. This chain uses TRBV5-1 with TRBJ2-1; TRBD2 matches 12 bases. V dropped 2 bases and J dropped 7; count of bases not matched to a gene: 4. CDR3 length: 15 residues. Germline CDR1 and CDR2: SGHRS and YFSETQ. The DNA of the CDR3 is TGCGCCAGCAGCTTCGCTAGCGGGAGGGCAAATGAGCAGTTCTTC. Its translation: CASSFASGRANEQFF.

The chain carries TRBV10-3 and TRBJ2-2; possibly TRBD1 for D (6 bases). The germline V gene has CDR1 ENHRY and CDR2 SYGVKD. The V gene lost 9 bases and the J gene lost 0 bases, with 17 bases spanning the gap. The CDR3 contains 16 residues. The DNA of the CDR3 is TGTGCCATTAGACCGGGACACCTCCCGAACACCGGGGAGCTGTTTTTT. It yields the protein CAIRPGHLPNTGELFF.

This clonotype was recorded many times. The V gene is TRBV2, the J gene TRBJ2-1, with 7 bases fitting TRBD1. The ends lost 4 bases at V and 4 bases at J; junction bases unmatched: 4. Germline assignment: CDR1 SNHLY and CDR2 FYNNEI. This CDR3 has 14 amino acids. The CDR3 is CASSVGQQYNEQFF. In DNA, the CDR3 is TGTGCCAGCAGTGTGGGACAGCAGTACAATGAGCAGTTCTTC. Filled out from reference TRBV2 and TRBJ2-1, the complete variable domain reads EPEVTQTPSHQVTQMGQEVILRCVPISNHLYFYWYRQILGQKVEFLVSFYNNEISEKSEIFDDQFSVERPDGSNFTLKIRSTKLEDSAMYFCASSVGQQYNEQFFGPGTRLTVL.

This sequence joins TRBV28 and TRBJ2-1, with 10 bases fitting TRBD2. This CDR3 is 16 amino acids long. Losses at the gene ends were 6 bases for V and 6 bases for J; bases not matched to a gene: 11. The germline V gene encodes CDR1 MDHEN and CDR2 SYDVKM. The CDR3 nucleotides read TGTGCCAGCAGCCGGCCGCGGACTAGCGGATTCAATGAGCAGTTCTTC. It translates to CASSRPRTSGFNEQFF.

This clonotype was seen a handful of times. This may stem from a read error, because a much larger clone lies one nucleotide away. The chain recombines TRBV20-1 with TRBJ1-2; a possible D gene is TRBD1 (5 bases). CDR1 and CDR2 from the germline V gene are DFQATT and SNEGSKA (reference sequence). The CDR3 has 11 amino acids. The ends were cut back, 2 bases at V and 6 bases at J, with 7 bases in the middle. CDR3 region: CSARMGDGYTF. The CDR3 nucleotides are TGCAGTGCTAGAATGGGGGATGGCTACACCTTC.

This chain joins TRBV7-9 and TRBJ2-1; TRBD2 matches at 9 bases. This CDR3 contains 16 residues. Germline V gene data show CDR1 as SEHNR and CDR2 as FQNEAQ (reference sequence). The V gene end was trimmed by 5 bases and the J gene end by 4 bases; junction bases not matched to a gene: 9. In nucleotides, the CDR3 is TGTGCCAGCAGCCGGGAAGCGGGAGGAGTATACAATGAGCAGTTCTTC. Encoded protein: CASSREAGGVYNEQFF.

This clonotype was observed a handful of times. V and J are TRBV3-1 and TRBJ1-4; maybe TRBD1 (5 bases). This CDR3 region has 15 residues. Germline V CDR1 and CDR2: LGHDT, YNNKEL (reference sequence). V was cut by 0 bases and J by 5 bases, with 10 bases left in between. CDR3 amino acids: CASSQDVGGNEKLFF. The CDR3 DNA reads TGTGCCAGCAGCCAAGACGTCGGGGGGAATGAAAAACTGTTTTTT.

This chain links TRBV7-9 with TRBJ1-2, with D hard to call. The V gene lost 0 bases and the J gene lost 1 base, with 12 bases spanning the gap. The CDR3 is 16 amino acids. Germline loops: CDR1 SEHNR, CDR2 FQNEAQ (reference sequence). The CDR3 is CASSLAMAALNYGYTF. CDR3 coding DNA: TGTGCCAGCAGCTTAGCGATGGCAGCTCTTAACTATGGCTACACCTTC.

This clonotype was counted at least ten times. This chain links TRBV28 with TRBJ2-7; perhaps TRBD2 as D (6 bases). The CDR3 length is 11 residues. The germline V gene encodes CDR1 MDHEN and CDR2 SYDVKM. V was shortened by 9 bases and J by 6 bases, with 12 bases between the two germline ends. DNA for the CDR3: TGTGCCAGTGGACTAAAAGGCGAGCAGTACTTC. Protein sequence: CASGLKGEQYF.

This clonotype was counted many times. V and J are TRBV27 and TRBJ2-7; 10 bases are a match to TRBD2. This CDR3 spans 14 amino acids. The junction had 6 bases not matched to a gene; V was cut back by 6 bases and J by 4 bases. Germline V CDR1 and CDR2: MNHEY, SMNVEV (reference sequence). CDR3 sequence reads: CASSLGLAKYEQYF. CDR3 coding DNA: TGTGCCAGCAGCCTGGGACTAGCGAAGTACGAGCAGTACTTC.

This clonotype was observed at least ten times. The V gene is TRBV18, the J gene TRBJ1-1; 8 positions match TRBD1. After removal of 3 bases from V and 4 bases from J, the junction contained 1 base not matched to a gene. The CDR3 spans 13 residues. Germline V gives CDR1 KGHSH, CDR2 LQKENI. This CDR3 is CASSPTGATEAFF. CDR3 in DNA: TGTGCCAGCTCACCGACAGGGGCCACTGAAGCTTTCTTT.

This clonotype was observed a handful of times. The CDR3 protein is CASSASSGSGSYNEQFF. The CDR3 DNA is TGCGCCAGCAGTGCATCTAGCGGGAGTGGGTCCTACAATGAGCAGTTCTTC. The chain recombines TRBV10-1 with TRBJ2-1; 10 bases match TRBD2. The CDR3 consists of 17 residues. V was pared by 4 bases and J by 1 base, with 7 bases of the junction left unmatched. Germline-derived CDR1 and CDR2 are WNHNN and SYGVQD (reference sequence).

Comments on this clonotype: No DNA is shown, since the ends of the CDR3 on it are uncertain; the CDR3 is the one TCRdb lists. The chain carries TRBV7-3 and TRBJ2-7. Ends included, the CDR3 has 21 residues. The germline V gene encodes CDR1 SGHTA and CDR2 FQGTGA. CDR3 sequence: CASSFYICSAMTAGASHEQYF.

The CDR3 DNA sequence: TGTGCCAGCAGCTACAACAGGGAATTCACCTACGAGCAGTACTTC. This codes for CASSYNREFTYEQYF. The gene calls are TRBV11-2 and TRBJ2-7; weak D call: TRBD1 (6 bases). CDR3 size: 15 residues. Looked up from germline, CDR1 is SGHAT and CDR2 is FQNNGV. V lost 4 bases, J lost 2 bases, and 15 bases lay in between.